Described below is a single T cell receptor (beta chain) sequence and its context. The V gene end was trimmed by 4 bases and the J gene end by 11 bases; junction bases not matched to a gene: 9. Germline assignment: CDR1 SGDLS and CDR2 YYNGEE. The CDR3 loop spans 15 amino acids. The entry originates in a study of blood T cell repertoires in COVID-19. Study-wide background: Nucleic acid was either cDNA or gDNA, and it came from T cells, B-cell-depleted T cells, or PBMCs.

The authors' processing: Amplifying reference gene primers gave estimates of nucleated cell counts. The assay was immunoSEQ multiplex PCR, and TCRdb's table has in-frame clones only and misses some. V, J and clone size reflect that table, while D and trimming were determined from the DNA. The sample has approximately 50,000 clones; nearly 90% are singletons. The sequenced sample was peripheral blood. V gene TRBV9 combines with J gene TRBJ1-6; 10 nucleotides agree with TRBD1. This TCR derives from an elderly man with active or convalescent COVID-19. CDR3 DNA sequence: TGTGCCAGCAGCTCAACCGGGACAGGGGAGGCACCCCTCCACTTT. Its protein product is CASSSTGTGEAPLHF.